This is a list of T cell receptor beta chains from one sample in a study of blood T cell repertoires in COVID-19. Sequencing was performed with immunoSEQ multiplex PCR; in TCRdb, only in-frame clones are kept and a portion is missing. The table lists approximately 360,000 clones, approximately 88% of them singletons. Sequencing was done on a sample of peripheral blood. Source of these receptors: a man in his forties or fifties with acute or convalescent COVID-19. CDR3s include the opening cysteine and the closing phenylalanine or tryptophan. The order of the fields is J gene, V gene, clone size, D gene, CDR3 DNA, CDR3 protein. A D gene is named only where the DNA matches it firmly. Some rows mark clone size as missing; the rest say once, few, many or name a class of expanded clone.

J gene: TRBJ1-6; V gene: TRBV28; clone size: .; D gene: .; CDR3 DNA: TGTGCCAGCGGTCCACCCGACAGGTATTCACCCCTCCACTTT; CDR3 protein: CASGPPDRYSPLHF
J gene: TRBJ2-1; V gene: TRBV19; clone size: .; D gene: TRBD2; CDR3 DNA: TGTGCCAGTAGTATTGGGACTAGCCATAATGGTGAGCAGTTCTTC; CDR3 protein: CASSIGTSHNGEQFF
J gene: TRBJ1-2; V gene: TRBV4-1; clone size: .; D gene: TRBD1; CDR3 DNA: TGCGCCAGCAAGGGGGACAGGGGTTCCCCTGACTATGGCTACACCTTC; CDR3 protein: CASKGDRGSPDYGYTF
J gene: TRBJ2-5; V gene: TRBV15; clone size: .; D gene: TRBD2; CDR3 DNA: TGTGCCACCAGCAAAGCGGGGGAAGAGACCCAGTACTTC; CDR3 protein: CATSKAGEETQYF
J gene: TRBJ1-1; V gene: TRBV30; clone size: .; D gene: .; CDR3 DNA: TGTGCCTGGAGTGTAGGGGTCGAAGCTTTCTTT; CDR3 protein: CAWSVGVEAFF
J gene: TRBJ2-5; V gene: TRBV11-2; clone size: .; D gene: .; CDR3 DNA: TGTGCCAGCAGCTTAAACAGGGAGACCCAGTACTTC; CDR3 protein: CASSLNRETQYF
J gene: TRBJ1-5; V gene: TRBV19; clone size: .; D gene: .; CDR3 DNA: TGTGCCAGTAGTTCCCAACAGGGACAGCCCCAGCATTTT; CDR3 protein: CASSSQQGQPQHF
J gene: TRBJ2-7; V gene: TRBV27; clone size: .; D gene: .; CDR3 DNA: TGTGCCAGCTCCCCGAGGCGGGGGCTTATCTACGAGCAGTACTTC; CDR3 protein: CASSPRRGLIYEQYF
J gene: TRBJ2-1; V gene: TRBV2; clone size: .; D gene: TRBD2; CDR3 DNA: TGTGCCAGGGCCACCGGGACTAGTATCGGTGAGCAGTTCTTC; CDR3 protein: CARATGTSIGEQFF
J gene: TRBJ2-7; V gene: TRBV7-3; clone size: once; D gene: TRBD2; CDR3 DNA: TGTGCCAGCAGCTTGAATGGCGGGAGTTTAAAGTACTTC; CDR3 protein: CASSLNGGSLKYF
J gene: TRBJ1-3; V gene: TRBV6-5; clone size: .; D gene: TRBD1; CDR3 DNA: TGTGCCACAGGAATGGACAGGGGGGCAACCATATATTTT; CDR3 protein: CATGMDRGATIYF
J gene: TRBJ1-1; V gene: TRBV9; clone size: .; D gene: .; CDR3 DNA: TGTGCCAGCAGCGCCCAGGACACCCATACTGAAGCTTTCTTT; CDR3 protein: CASSAQDTHTEAFF
J gene: TRBJ1-2; V gene: TRBV19; clone size: .; D gene: TRBD1; CDR3 DNA: TGTGCCAGTAGTATAGGGGACAGCTATTTAGCTAACTATGGCTACACCTTC; CDR3 protein: CASSIGDSYLANYGYTF
J gene: TRBJ1-2; V gene: TRBV12-3/TRBV12-4; clone size: .; D gene: .; CDR3 DNA: TGTGCCAGCAGTTTAGGGCGCGTGGGCGGCTACACCTTC; CDR3 protein: CASSLGRVGGYTF
J gene: TRBJ1-4; V gene: TRBV29-1; clone size: once; D gene: TRBD1; CDR3 DNA: TGCAGCGTAACCGGGACAGCGAATGAAAAACTGTTTTTT; CDR3 protein: CSVTGTANEKLFF
J gene: TRBJ1-5; V gene: TRBV18; clone size: .; D gene: .; CDR3 DNA: TGTGCCAGCTCAGTGTACAGGGAGAAGCCCCAGCATTTT; CDR3 protein: CASSVYREKPQHF
J gene: TRBJ2-7; V gene: TRBV7-8; clone size: many; D gene: .; CDR3 DNA: TGTGCCAGCAGCCAAAAGGGGGGGGACGGCTTTACGAATGGTCCCGATCAAAGCTACGAGCAGTACTTC; CDR3 protein: CASSQKGGDGFTNGPDQSYEQYF
J gene: TRBJ1-2; V gene: TRBV10-3; clone size: once; D gene: .; CDR3 DNA: TGTGCCATCAGTGAGTGGGGGACACCCTCTGGGTCCGGTTATGGCTACACCTTC; CDR3 protein: CAISEWGTPSGSGYGYTF
J gene: TRBJ2-5; V gene: TRBV11-1; clone size: .; D gene: .; CDR3 DNA: TGTGCCAGCAGCTTAACTCCCGGGCTAGCCCTAGAGACCCAGTACTTC; CDR3 protein: CASSLTPGLALETQYF
J gene: TRBJ2-2; V gene: TRBV7-2; clone size: .; D gene: TRBD1; CDR3 DNA: TGTGCCAGCAGCTCTCACCCCGGGACAGTCAACACCGGGGAGCTGTTTTTT; CDR3 protein: CASSSHPGTVNTGELFF
J gene: TRBJ1-4; V gene: TRBV6-6; clone size: .; D gene: .; CDR3 DNA: TGTGCCAGCAGTCTCAAAATATCGACAGCGAATAATGAAAAACTGTTTTTT; CDR3 protein: CASSLKISTANNEKLFF
J gene: TRBJ1-6; V gene: TRBV27; clone size: .; D gene: .; CDR3 DNA: TGTGCCAGCAGTTTAGCCAGGGGAGGGTCACCCCTCCACTTT; CDR3 protein: CASSLARGGSPLHF
J gene: TRBJ1-5; V gene: TRBV30; clone size: .; D gene: .; CDR3 DNA: TGTGCCTGGAGTCTAGGTCGATATAGCAATCAGCCCCAGCATTTT; CDR3 protein: CAWSLGRYSNQPQHF
J gene: TRBJ1-4; V gene: TRBV7-2; clone size: .; D gene: .; CDR3 DNA: TGTGCCAGCAGCTCGACAGTGGGTGGGGAACTGTTTTTT; CDR3 protein: CASSSTVGGELFF
J gene: TRBJ2-7; V gene: TRBV6-2/TRBV6-3; clone size: .; D gene: TRBD1; CDR3 DNA: TGTGCCAGCAGTTACAACAGGGGGCTTTACGAGCAGTACTTC; CDR3 protein: CASSYNRGLYEQYF
J gene: TRBJ1-2; V gene: TRBV28; clone size: .; D gene: .; CDR3 DNA: TGTGCCAGCAGTTCCTTGTTATTCTATGGCTACACCTTC; CDR3 protein: CASSSLLFYGYTF
J gene: TRBJ2-1; V gene: TRBV5-1; clone size: .; D gene: TRBD1; CDR3 DNA: TGCGCCAGCAGCTTGAGTCTCAGGGGGCGGGTTGCTGAGCAGTTCTTC; CDR3 protein: CASSLSLRGRVAEQFF
J gene: TRBJ2-5; V gene: TRBV12-3/TRBV12-4; clone size: .; D gene: TRBD2; CDR3 DNA: TGTGCCAGCAGTTCGGGGGGGACCCAGTACTTC; CDR3 protein: CASSSGGTQYF
J gene: TRBJ2-7; V gene: TRBV6-1; clone size: .; D gene: TRBD1; CDR3 DNA: TGTGCCAGCAGTGAAGGACAGGGTCGCTACGAGCAGTACTTC; CDR3 protein: CASSEGQGRYEQYF
J gene: TRBJ2-1; V gene: TRBV6-5; clone size: .; D gene: TRBD2; CDR3 DNA: TGTGCCAGCAGTTACGAGGCGGGGGGCATCTACAATGAGCAGTTCTTC; CDR3 protein: CASSYEAGGIYNEQFF
J gene: TRBJ2-1; V gene: TRBV11-3; clone size: .; D gene: .; CDR3 DNA: TGTGCCAGCAGCTTGGGCGGGCCTACCTACAATGAGCAGTTCTTC; CDR3 protein: CASSLGGPTYNEQFF
J gene: TRBJ2-7; V gene: TRBV4-1; clone size: .; D gene: .; CDR3 DNA: TGCGCCAGCAGCCCGAGTGGGGGCAGGTACGAGCAGTACTTC; CDR3 protein: CASSPSGGRYEQYF
J gene: TRBJ1-5; V gene: TRBV6-1; clone size: .; D gene: .; CDR3 DNA: TGTGCCAGCAGTGAATACCGGTCAGGTAGCAATCAGCCCCAGCATTTT; CDR3 protein: CASSEYRSGSNQPQHF
J gene: TRBJ2-5; V gene: TRBV10-3; clone size: .; D gene: .; CDR3 DNA: TGTGCCATCAGTGAGTCCAGGGCCCGGGAGACCCAGTACTTC; CDR3 protein: CAISESRARETQYF
J gene: TRBJ1-3; V gene: TRBV27; clone size: .; D gene: .; CDR3 DNA: TGTGCCAGCAGTTTATCACGGAGCTCTGGAAACACCATATATTTT; CDR3 protein: CASSLSRSSGNTIYF
J gene: TRBJ1-1; V gene: TRBV4-3; clone size: .; D gene: .; CDR3 DNA: TGCGCCAGCAGCCAAGGCCGGGGTGAAGCTTTCTTT; CDR3 protein: CASSQGRGEAFF
J gene: TRBJ1-1; V gene: TRBV2; clone size: .; D gene: TRBD1; CDR3 DNA: TGTGCCAGCAGTGAGCCCGGGACAGGGAGGGGGACTGAAGCTTTCTTT; CDR3 protein: CASSEPGTGRGTEAFF
J gene: TRBJ2-5; V gene: TRBV12-3/TRBV12-4; clone size: .; D gene: .; CDR3 DNA: TGTGCCAGCACCGACACGTACCAAGAGACCCAGTACTTC; CDR3 protein: CASTDTYQETQYF
J gene: TRBJ1-2; V gene: TRBV30; clone size: .; D gene: .; CDR3 DNA: TGTGCCTGGAGCCGGACAGTGGCTAACTATGGCTACACCTTC; CDR3 protein: CAWSRTVANYGYTF
J gene: TRBJ1-2; V gene: TRBV4-2; clone size: .; D gene: TRBD1; CDR3 DNA: TGTGCCAGCAGCCAAGGGGACAGAAACTATGGCTACACCTTC; CDR3 protein: CASSQGDRNYGYTF
J gene: TRBJ1-3; V gene: TRBV5-4; clone size: few; D gene: .; CDR3 DNA: TGTGCCAGCAGCTTGGGGGCAGGGATCTCTGGAAACACCATATATTTT; CDR3 protein: CASSLGAGISGNTIYF
J gene: TRBJ2-7; V gene: TRBV5-6; clone size: .; D gene: TRBD1; CDR3 DNA: TGTGCCAGCAGCTGGACAGGGCCATCCTACGAGCAGTACTTC; CDR3 protein: CASSWTGPSYEQYF
J gene: TRBJ2-3; V gene: TRBV27; clone size: .; D gene: .; CDR3 DNA: TGTGCCAGCAGTCGATTGGGAGCAGATACGCAGTATTTT; CDR3 protein: CASSRLGADTQYF
J gene: TRBJ2-7; V gene: TRBV10-3; clone size: .; D gene: TRBD2; CDR3 DNA: TGTGCCATCAGTGATACGGGACTAGTGATCTACGAGCAGTACTTC; CDR3 protein: CAISDTGLVIYEQYF
J gene: TRBJ2-2; V gene: TRBV29-1; clone size: .; D gene: .; CDR3 DNA: TGCAGCGTTGAAGTCCAGGGTGGTCCAACCGGGGAGCTGTTTTTT; CDR3 protein: CSVEVQGGPTGELFF
J gene: TRBJ1-6; V gene: TRBV7-9; clone size: .; D gene: TRBD1; CDR3 DNA: TGTGCCAGCAGCTGGGCCGGGACAGGGTATTCACCCCTCCACTTT; CDR3 protein: CASSWAGTGYSPLHF
J gene: TRBJ2-7; V gene: TRBV19; clone size: .; D gene: .; CDR3 DNA: TGTGCCAGTAGTATGTCCGAGAGCTACGAGCAGTACTTC; CDR3 protein: CASSMSESYEQYF
J gene: TRBJ2-2; V gene: TRBV19; clone size: .; D gene: .; CDR3 DNA: TGTGCCAGTAGTATAAAGGAGCGTAACACCGGGGAGCTGTTTTTT; CDR3 protein: CASSIKERNTGELFF
J gene: TRBJ1-5; V gene: TRBV7-9; clone size: once; D gene: .; CDR3 DNA: TGTGCCAGCAGGTATTATGATCAGCCCCAGCATTTT; CDR3 protein: CASRYYDQPQHF
J gene: TRBJ1-1; V gene: TRBV7-8; clone size: .; D gene: TRBD1; CDR3 DNA: TGTGCCAGCAGCCCAGGGGGCGACACTGAAGCTTTCTTT; CDR3 protein: CASSPGGDTEAFF
J gene: TRBJ1-6; V gene: TRBV14; clone size: once; D gene: .; CDR3 DNA: TGTGCCAGCAGTCCGACCTGGGGCCGCGACCGTTCACCCCTCCACTTT; CDR3 protein: CASSPTWGRDRSPLHF
J gene: TRBJ2-1; V gene: TRBV7-3; clone size: .; D gene: .; CDR3 DNA: TGTGCCAGCAGCCTTTCTAGCTACAATGAGCAGTTCTTC; CDR3 protein: CASSLSSYNEQFF
J gene: TRBJ2-5; V gene: TRBV7-2; clone size: .; D gene: TRBD1; CDR3 DNA: TGTGCCAGCAGCTTAGCGGTAGGGACAGGTTACCAAGAGACCCAGTACTTC; CDR3 protein: CASSLAVGTGYQETQYF
J gene: TRBJ2-7; V gene: TRBV27; clone size: .; D gene: TRBD1; CDR3 DNA: TGTGCCAGCAGTTTATCTACTACCGGGACAGGGACCTACGAGCAGTACTTC; CDR3 protein: CASSLSTTGTGTYEQYF